This TCR beta chain was captured by sequencing in a study of control samples from healthy donors and cancer patients. Germline V gives CDR1 MDHEN, CDR2 SYDVKM. CDR3 length: 14 residues. With V trimmed by 5 bases and J by 4 bases, 7 bases remained unmatched. The method was immunoSEQ multiplex PCR; TCRdb's version includes in-frame clones alone and lacks a portion of them. The sample contains about 180,000 clones, around 89% of which appear only once. The receptor was isolated from a woman between 50 and 59 years old in good health. Input material: blood. V is TRBV28 and J is TRBJ2-5, with 7 positions matching TRBD2. The CDR3 DNA sequence: TGTGCCAGCAGTCTGCAGACTAGCCGAGAGACCCAGTACTTC. It is translated as CASSLQTSRETQYF.